Presented here are 7 T cell receptor beta chains from one specimen sequenced in a study of blood T cells in healthy people across ages. Together with a sample-barcoded 5' primer, a J-beta primer mix was included in a second PCR lasting about 7 to 12 cycles. TCRdb analysed the 5' RACE reads with MiXCR anew, one entry per CDR3 protein. The sample lists hundreds of thousands of distinct CDR3 sequences; roughly 45% were seen once. The sample comprised blood. The receptors were gathered from a woman aged 60-70 years in good health.

The genes are TRBV7-9 and TRBJ2-1, with 8 bases matching TRBD2. The DNA end lines up better with TRBJ2-7; the J call may be wrong. The CDR3 totals 16 residues. Per the germline V gene, CDR1 is SEHNR and CDR2 is FQNEAQ (reference sequence). CDR3 amino acids: CASSSGGSGDLNEQYF. The CDR3 bases are TGTGCCAGCAGCTCCGGGGGTAGCGGGGACCTCAATGAGCAGTACTTC.

V and J are TRBV15 and TRBJ2-4; D gene ambiguous. TRBJ2-7 matches the DNA end more closely, so the J call is doubtful. Germline CDR1 and CDR2: LNHNV and YYDKDF (reference sequence). The CDR3 is 13 residues long. In DNA, the CDR3 is TGTGCCACCAGCCGACCTTCCAATTACGAGCAGTACTTC. This codes for CATSRPSNYEQYF.

This clonotype was detected only a few times. The chain couples TRBV28 to TRBJ2-1; TRBD1 might be the D (6 bases). Germline V CDR1 and CDR2: MDHEN, SYDVKM. The V gene lost 3 bases and the J gene lost 4 bases, with 13 bases spanning the gap. The length of the CDR3 is 15 residues. CDR3 sequence reads: CASSFAGAQYNEQFF. The CDR3 nucleotides read TGTGCCAGCAGTTTCGCAGGGGCCCAGTACAATGAGCAGTTCTTC.

The rearrangement uses TRBV24-1 and TRBJ2-1, with D possibly matching TRBD1 (6 bases). Per the germline V gene, CDR1 is KGHDR and CDR2 is SFDVKD. V lost 3 bases and J 5 bases, leaving 13 bases between the germline ends. This CDR3 region has 15 residues. DNA for the CDR3: TGTGCCACCAGTGATGCACAGGGTTTCGACAATGAGCAGTTCTTC. Amino acid sequence: CATSDAQGFDNEQFF.

This clonotype appeared a few times. V is TRBV9 and J is TRBJ1-2; 8 bases are shared with TRBD1. The V gene end was trimmed by 7 bases and the J gene end by 0 bases; junction bases not matched to a gene: 8. Germline V CDR1 and CDR2: SGDLS, YYNGEE. The CDR3 totals 15 residues. The CDR3 bases are TGTGCCAGCGGGACAGGAAATTTAGCTAACTATGGCTACACCTTC. Protein: CASGTGNLANYGYTF.

Ten or more counts support this clonotype. The J gene is TRBJ1-2, the V gene TRBV10-3; D unclear. CDR1 and CDR2 from the germline V gene are ENHRY and SYGVKD. The length of the CDR3 is 12 residues. V shed 10 bases and J shed 3 bases, with 12 bases lying between them. DNA of the CDR3: TGTGCCACCGGGCAGGCGGACTATGGCTACACCTTC. This encodes CATGQADYGYTF.

This clonotype was picked up one time. The chain recombines TRBV27 with TRBJ1-2, with D possibly TRBD1 on 5 matching bases. The CDR3 is 13 amino acids. Germline loops: CDR1 MNHEY, CDR2 SMNVEV (reference sequence). Between the trimmed V and J ends, which lost 2 bases and 9 bases, there was a span of 13 bases. CDR3 amino acids: CASSLKRGIRYTF. In DNA form, the CDR3 reads TGTGCCAGCAGTTTAAAACGGGGGATACGCTACACCTTC.